A single sample is the source of the 2 T cell receptor beta chains below, sequenced in a study of ipilimumab plus nivolumab after autologous stem cell transplantation. This table comes from immunoSEQ multiplex PCR, and its TCRdb copy is limited to in-frame clones, with some not included. This table has over 3,000 clones, 75% to 95% appearing once. The starting material was PBMCs, obtained in a trial of ipilimumab plus nivolumab as post-transplant consolidation. The receptors derive from a male donor with multiple myeloma.

The chain has TRBV5-1 and TRBJ1-2; 10 bases match TRBD1. V dropped 0 bases and J dropped 11; count of bases not matched to a gene: 10. Germline lookup yields CDR1 SGHRS and CDR2 YFSETQ. This CDR3 spans 15 amino acids. The DNA for the CDR3 is TGCGCCAGCAGCTTGGCCTCCGGGACAGGGGTGGGATACACCTTC. It encodes CASSLASGTGVGYTF.

This clone came up once. The genes are TRBV6-4 and TRBJ2-2; 8 nucleotides line up with TRBD2. Germline CDR1 is MRHNA and CDR2 is SNTAGT. CDR3 length: 15 residues. With V trimmed by 6 bases and J by 3 bases, 6 bases remained unmatched. The CDR3 reads CASRAGEWDTGELFF. The CDR3 region has the DNA TGTGCCAGCAGAGCGGGAGAATGGGACACCGGGGAGCTGTTTTTT.